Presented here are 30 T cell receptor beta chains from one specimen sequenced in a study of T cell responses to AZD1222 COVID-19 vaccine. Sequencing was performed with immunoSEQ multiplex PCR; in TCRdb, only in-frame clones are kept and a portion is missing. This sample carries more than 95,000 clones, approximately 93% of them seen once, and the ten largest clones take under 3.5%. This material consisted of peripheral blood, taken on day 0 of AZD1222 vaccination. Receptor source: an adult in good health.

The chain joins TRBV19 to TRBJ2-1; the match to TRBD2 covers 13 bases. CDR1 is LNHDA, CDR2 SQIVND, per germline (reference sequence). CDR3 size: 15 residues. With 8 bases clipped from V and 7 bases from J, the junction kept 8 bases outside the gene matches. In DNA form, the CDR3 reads TGTGCCAGTTCTCGGACTAGCGGGAGTATGAATGAGCAGTTCTTC. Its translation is CASSRTSGSMNEQFF.

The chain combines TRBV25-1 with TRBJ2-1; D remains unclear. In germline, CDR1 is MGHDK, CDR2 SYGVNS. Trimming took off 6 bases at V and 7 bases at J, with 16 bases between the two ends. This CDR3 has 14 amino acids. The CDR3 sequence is CASRSPYGLNEQFF. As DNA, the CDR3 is TGTGCCAGCAGGAGTCCCTATGGCCTTAATGAGCAGTTCTTC.

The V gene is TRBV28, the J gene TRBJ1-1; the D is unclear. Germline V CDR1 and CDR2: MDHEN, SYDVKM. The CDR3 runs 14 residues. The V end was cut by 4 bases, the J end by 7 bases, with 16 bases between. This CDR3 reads CASSSPGRVGEAFF. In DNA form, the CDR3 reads TGTGCCAGCAGTTCCCCCGGTAGAGTAGGTGAAGCTTTCTTT.

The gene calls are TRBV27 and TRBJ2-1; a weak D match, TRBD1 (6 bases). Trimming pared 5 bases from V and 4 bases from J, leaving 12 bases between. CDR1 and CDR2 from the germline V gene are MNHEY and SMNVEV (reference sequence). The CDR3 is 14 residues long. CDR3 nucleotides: TGTGCCAGCAGTCCTAGGGGGATATACAATGAGCAGTTCTTC. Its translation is CASSPRGIYNEQFF.

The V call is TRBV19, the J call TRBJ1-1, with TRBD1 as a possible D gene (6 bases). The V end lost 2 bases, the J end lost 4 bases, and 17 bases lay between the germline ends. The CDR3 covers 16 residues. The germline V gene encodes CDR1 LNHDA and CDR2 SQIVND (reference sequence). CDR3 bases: TGTGCCAGTAGTATAAGGGGGAGCAGGGGCCCCACTGAAGCTTTCTTT. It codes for CASSIRGSRGPTEAFF.

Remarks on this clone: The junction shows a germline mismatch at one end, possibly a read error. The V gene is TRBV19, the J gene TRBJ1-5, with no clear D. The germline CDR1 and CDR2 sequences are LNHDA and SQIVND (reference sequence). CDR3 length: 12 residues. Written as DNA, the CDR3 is TGTGCCAGTAAGGCAGGCAACCAGCCCCAGCATTTT. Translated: CASKAGNQPQHF.

CDR3 protein: CATSRDIGATEAFF. CDR3 nucleotides: TGTGCCACCAGCAGAGATATAGGGGCAACTGAAGCTTTCTTT. This chain uses TRBV15 with TRBJ1-1; tentatively, D is TRBD1 (5 bases). The V end was cut by 0 bases, the J end by 5 bases, with 10 bases between. The CDR3 spans 14 residues. Germline V gives CDR1 LNHNV, CDR2 YYDKDF (reference sequence).

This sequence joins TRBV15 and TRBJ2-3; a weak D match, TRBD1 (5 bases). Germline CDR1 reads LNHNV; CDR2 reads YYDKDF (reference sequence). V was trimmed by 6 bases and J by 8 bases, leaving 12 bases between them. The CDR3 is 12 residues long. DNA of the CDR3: TGTGCCACCAGGGGGCCTTCAGGTACGCAGTATTTT. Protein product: CATRGPSGTQYF.

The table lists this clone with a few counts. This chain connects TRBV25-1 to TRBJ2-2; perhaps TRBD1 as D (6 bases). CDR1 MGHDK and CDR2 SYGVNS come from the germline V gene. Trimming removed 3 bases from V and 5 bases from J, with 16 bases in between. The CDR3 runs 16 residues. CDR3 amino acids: CASSESDRFRTGELFF. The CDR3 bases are TGTGCCAGCAGTGAGTCCGACAGGTTCCGGACCGGGGAGCTGTTTTTT.

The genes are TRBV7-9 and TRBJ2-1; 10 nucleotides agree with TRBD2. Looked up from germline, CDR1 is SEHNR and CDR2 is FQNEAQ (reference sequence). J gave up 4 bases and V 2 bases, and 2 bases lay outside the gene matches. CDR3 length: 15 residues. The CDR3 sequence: CASSLSGRVYNEQFF. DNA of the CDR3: TGTGCCAGCAGCTTAAGCGGGAGGGTATACAATGAGCAGTTCTTC.

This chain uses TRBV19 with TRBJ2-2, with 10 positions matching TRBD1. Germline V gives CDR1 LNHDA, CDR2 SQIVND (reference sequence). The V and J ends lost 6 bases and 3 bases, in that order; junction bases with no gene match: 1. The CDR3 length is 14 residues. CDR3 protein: CASRDRGDTGELFF. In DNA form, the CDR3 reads TGTGCCAGTAGGGACAGGGGGGACACCGGGGAGCTGTTTTTT.

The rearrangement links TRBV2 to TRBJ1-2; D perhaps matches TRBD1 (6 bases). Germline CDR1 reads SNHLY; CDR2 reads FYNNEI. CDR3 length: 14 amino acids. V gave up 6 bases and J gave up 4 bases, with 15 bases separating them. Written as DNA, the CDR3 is TGTGCCAGCAGCACAGGGACGATAGGCTATGGCTACACCTTC. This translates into CASSTGTIGYGYTF.

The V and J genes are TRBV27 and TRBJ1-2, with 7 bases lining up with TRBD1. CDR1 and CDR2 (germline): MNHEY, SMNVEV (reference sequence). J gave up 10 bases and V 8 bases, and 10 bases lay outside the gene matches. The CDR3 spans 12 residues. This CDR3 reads CASRLNRGPYTF. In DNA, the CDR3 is TGTGCCAGCCGGCTGAACAGGGGACCCTACACCTTC.

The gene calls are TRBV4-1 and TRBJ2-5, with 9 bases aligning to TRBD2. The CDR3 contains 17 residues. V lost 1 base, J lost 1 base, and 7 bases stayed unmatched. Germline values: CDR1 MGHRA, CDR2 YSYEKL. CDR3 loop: CASSQVGSGSFQETQYF. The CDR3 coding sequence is TGCGCCAGCAGCCAAGTGGGTAGCGGGAGTTTCCAAGAGACCCAGTACTTC.

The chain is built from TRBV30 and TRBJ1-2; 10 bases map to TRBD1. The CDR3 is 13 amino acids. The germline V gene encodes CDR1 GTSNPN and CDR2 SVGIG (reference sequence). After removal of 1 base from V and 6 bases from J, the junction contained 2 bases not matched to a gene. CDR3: CAWSGGTGDGYTF. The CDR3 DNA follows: TGTGCCTGGAGTGGAGGGACAGGGGATGGCTACACCTTC. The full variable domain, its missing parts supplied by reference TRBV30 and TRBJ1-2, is SQTIHQWPATLVQPVGSPLSLECTVEGTSNPNLYWYRQAAGRGLQLLFYSVGIGQISSEVPQNLSASRPQDRQFILSSKKLLLSDSGFYLCAWSGGTGDGYTFGSGTRLTVV.

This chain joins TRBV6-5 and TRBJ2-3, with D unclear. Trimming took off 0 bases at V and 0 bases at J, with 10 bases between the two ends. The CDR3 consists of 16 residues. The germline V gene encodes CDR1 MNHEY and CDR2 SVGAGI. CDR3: CASSYSTAGSTDTQYF. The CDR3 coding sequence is TGTGCCAGCAGTTACTCGACTGCAGGCAGCACAGATACGCAGTATTTT.

CDR3 amino acids: CASSPSWTEKETQYF. CDR3 nucleotides: TGCGCCAGCAGCCCATCATGGACAGAAAAAGAGACCCAGTACTTC. The chain uses TRBV4-1 and TRBJ2-5; TRBD1 is a possible D gene (6 bases). The germline CDR1 and CDR2 sequences are MGHRA and YSYEKL. The CDR3 has 15 residues. The V end was cut by 4 bases, the J end by 3 bases, with 15 bases between.

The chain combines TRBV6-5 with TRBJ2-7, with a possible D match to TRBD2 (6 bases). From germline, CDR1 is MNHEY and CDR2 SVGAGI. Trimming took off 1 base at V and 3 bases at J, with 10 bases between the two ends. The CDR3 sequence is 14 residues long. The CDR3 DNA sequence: TGTGCCAGCAGTTACTTCCCCGGGGGCTACGAGCAGTACTTC. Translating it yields CASSYFPGGYEQYF.

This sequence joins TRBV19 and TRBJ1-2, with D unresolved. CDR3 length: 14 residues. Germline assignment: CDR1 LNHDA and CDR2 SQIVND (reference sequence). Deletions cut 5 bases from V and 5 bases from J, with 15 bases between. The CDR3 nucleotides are TGTGCCAGTAGTGTCGCCCAATACCCTTATGGCTACACCTTC. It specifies CASSVAQYPYGYTF.

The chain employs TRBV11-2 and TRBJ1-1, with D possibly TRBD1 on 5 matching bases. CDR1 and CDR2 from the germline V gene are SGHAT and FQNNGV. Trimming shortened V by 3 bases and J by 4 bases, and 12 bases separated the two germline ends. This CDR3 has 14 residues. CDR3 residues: CASSFREFGTEAFF. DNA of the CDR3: TGTGCCAGCAGCTTCAGGGAATTTGGCACTGAAGCTTTCTTT. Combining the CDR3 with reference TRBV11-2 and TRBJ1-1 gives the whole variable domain EAGVAQSPRYKIIEKRQSVAFWCNPISGHATLYWYQQILGQGPKLLIQFQNNGVVDDSQLPKDRFSAERLKGVDSTLKIQPAKLEDSAVYLCASSFREFGTEAFFGQGTRLTVV.

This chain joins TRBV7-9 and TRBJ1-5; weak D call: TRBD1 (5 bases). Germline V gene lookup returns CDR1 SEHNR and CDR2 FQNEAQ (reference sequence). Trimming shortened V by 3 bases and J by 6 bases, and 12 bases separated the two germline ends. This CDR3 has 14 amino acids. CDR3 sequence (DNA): TGTGCCAGCAGCTTTCCCGGGGACGGTCAGCCCCAGCATTTT. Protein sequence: CASSFPGDGQPQHF.

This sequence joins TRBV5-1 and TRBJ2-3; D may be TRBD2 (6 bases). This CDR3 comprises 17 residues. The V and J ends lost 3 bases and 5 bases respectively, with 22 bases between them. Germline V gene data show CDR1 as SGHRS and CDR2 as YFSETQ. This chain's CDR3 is CASSYYPMPGARDTQYF. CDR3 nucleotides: TGCGCCAGCAGCTATTACCCGATGCCGGGAGCTAGAGATACGCAGTATTTT.

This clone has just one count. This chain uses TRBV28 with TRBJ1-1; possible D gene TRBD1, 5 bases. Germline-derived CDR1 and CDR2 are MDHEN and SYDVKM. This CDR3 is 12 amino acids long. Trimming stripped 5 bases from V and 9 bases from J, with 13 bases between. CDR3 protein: CASSRDDRQAFF. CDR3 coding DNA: TGTGCCAGCAGTCGGGACGACAGACAAGCTTTCTTT.

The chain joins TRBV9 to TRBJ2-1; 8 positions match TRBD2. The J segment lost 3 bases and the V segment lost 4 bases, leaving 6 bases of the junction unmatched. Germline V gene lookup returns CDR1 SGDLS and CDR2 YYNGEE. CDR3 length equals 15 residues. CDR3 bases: TGTGCCAGCAGCCTAACTAGCGGAAACTACAATGAGCAGTTCTTC. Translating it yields CASSLTSGNYNEQFF.

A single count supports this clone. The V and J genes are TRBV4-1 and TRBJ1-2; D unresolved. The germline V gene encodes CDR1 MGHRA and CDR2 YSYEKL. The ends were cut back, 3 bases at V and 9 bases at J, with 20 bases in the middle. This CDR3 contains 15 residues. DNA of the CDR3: TGCGCCAGCAGCCACCTAGCCCGGGAGTTGGATAGCTACACCTTC. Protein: CASSHLARELDSYTF.

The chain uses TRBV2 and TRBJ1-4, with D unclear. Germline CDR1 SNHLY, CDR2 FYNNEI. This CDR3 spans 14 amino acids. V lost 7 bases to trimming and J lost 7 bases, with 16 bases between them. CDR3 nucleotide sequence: TGTGCCAGCATCGAGGGAAACGGTCGTGAAAAACTGTTTTTT. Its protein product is CASIEGNGREKLFF.

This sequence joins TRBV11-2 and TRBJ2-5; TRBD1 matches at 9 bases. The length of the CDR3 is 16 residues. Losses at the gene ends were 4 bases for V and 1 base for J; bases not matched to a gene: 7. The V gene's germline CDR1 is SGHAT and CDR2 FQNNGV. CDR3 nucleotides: TGTGCCAGCAGCTCACCAACGACAGGGGGCCAAGAGACCCAGTACTTC. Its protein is CASSSPTTGGQETQYF.

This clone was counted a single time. The CDR3 bases are TGTGCCAGTAGTCTCAGGCTATATGGGGGAGAGACCCAGTACTTC. Translated: CASSLRLYGGETQYF. The chain couples TRBV19 to TRBJ2-5; tentatively, D is TRBD1 or TRBD2 (5 bases each). V gave up 5 bases and J gave up 4 bases, with 17 bases separating them. The germline V gene encodes CDR1 LNHDA and CDR2 SQIVND (reference sequence). This CDR3 has 15 residues.

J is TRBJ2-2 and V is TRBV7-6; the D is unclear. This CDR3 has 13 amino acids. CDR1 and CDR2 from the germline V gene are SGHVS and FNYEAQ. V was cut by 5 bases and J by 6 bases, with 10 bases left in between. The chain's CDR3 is CASSLSSAGELFF. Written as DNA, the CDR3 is TGTGCCAGCAGCCTGAGTTCGGCCGGGGAGCTGTTTTTT.

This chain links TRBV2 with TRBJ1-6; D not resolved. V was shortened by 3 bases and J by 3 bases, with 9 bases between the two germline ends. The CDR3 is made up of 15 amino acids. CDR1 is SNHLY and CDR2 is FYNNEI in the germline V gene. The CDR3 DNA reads TGTGCCAGCAGTGAGACCTATAACTATAATTCACCCCTCCACTTT. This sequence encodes CASSETYNYNSPLHF.